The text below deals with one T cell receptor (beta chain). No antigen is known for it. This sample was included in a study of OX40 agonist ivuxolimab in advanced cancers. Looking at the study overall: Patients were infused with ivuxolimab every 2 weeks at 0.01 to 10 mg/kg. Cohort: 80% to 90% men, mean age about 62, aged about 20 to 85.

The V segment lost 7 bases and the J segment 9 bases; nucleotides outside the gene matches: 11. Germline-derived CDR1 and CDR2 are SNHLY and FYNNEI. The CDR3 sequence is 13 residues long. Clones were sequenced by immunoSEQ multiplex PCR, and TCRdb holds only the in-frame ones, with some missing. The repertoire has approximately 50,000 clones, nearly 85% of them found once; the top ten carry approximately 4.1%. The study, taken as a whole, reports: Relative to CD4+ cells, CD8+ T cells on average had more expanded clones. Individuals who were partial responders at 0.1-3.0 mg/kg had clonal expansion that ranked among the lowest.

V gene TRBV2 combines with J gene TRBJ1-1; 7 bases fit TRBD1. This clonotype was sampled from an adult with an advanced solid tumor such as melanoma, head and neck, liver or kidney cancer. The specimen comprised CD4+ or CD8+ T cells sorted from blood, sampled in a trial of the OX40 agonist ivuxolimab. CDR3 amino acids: CASTGTGESKAFF. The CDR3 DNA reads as TGTGCCAGCACCGGAACAGGGGAAAGTAAAGCTTTCTTT.